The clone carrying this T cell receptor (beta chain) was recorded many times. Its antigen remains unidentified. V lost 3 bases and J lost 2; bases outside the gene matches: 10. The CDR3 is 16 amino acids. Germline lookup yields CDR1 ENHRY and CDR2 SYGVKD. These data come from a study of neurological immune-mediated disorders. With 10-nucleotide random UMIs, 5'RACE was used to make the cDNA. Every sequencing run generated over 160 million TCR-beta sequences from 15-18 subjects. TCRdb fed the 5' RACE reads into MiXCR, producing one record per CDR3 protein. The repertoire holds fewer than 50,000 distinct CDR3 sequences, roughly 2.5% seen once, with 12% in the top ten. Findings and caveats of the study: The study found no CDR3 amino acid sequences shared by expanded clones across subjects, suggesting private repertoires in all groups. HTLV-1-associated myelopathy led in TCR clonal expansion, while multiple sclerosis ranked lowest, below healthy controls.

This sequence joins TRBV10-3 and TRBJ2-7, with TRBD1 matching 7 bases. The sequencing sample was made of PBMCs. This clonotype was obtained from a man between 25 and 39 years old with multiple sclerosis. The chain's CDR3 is CAISEPTGDGPYEQYF. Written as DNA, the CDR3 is TGTGCCATCAGTGAACCAACAGGGGACGGACCCTACGAGCAGTACTTC.